One and the same sample provided the 32 T cell receptor beta chains below, sequenced in a study of long-term antiretroviral therapy in people with HIV. An immunoSEQ assay, version v3.0, was performed at survey level. The repertoire was sequenced with immunoSEQ multiplex PCR; TCRdb's copy has only in-frame clones and lacks some. The sample holds about 33,000 clones, around 96% seen once. Sample: unsorted PBMCs, taken 6.5 to 6.6 years after starting antiretroviral therapy. The source is a man aged 25 to 40 with HIV.

This clone is a singleton in its sample. V and J are TRBV10-3 and TRBJ1-5; TRBD1 matches at 7 bases. Germline V CDR1 and CDR2: ENHRY, SYGVKD. The CDR3 consists of 13 residues. V trimming: 3 bases; J trimming: 7 bases; junction bases outside the gene matches: 3. CDR3 amino acids: CAISETGEQPQHF. CDR3 nucleotides: TGTGCCATCAGTGAAACAGGGGAGCAGCCCCAGCATTTT.

The chain carries TRBV29-1 and TRBJ2-5, with D hard to call. Deletions cut 1 base from V and 5 bases from J, with 26 bases between. This CDR3 is built from 18 residues. The germline V gene encodes CDR1 SQVTM and CDR2 ANQGSEA. In DNA, the CDR3 is TGCAGCGTTGAAGTCCCTTATGACCATGGCAAGCCCGGGGAGACCCAGTACTTC. Translating gives CSVEVPYDHGKPGETQYF. The full variable domain, completed using reference TRBV29-1 and TRBJ2-5, is SAVISQKPSRDICQRGTSLTIQCQVDSQVTMMFWYRQQPGQSLTLIATANQGSEATYESGFVIDKFPISRPNLTFSTLTVSNMSPEDSSIYLCSVEVPYDHGKPGETQYFGPGTRLLVL.

This chain joins TRBV12-5 and TRBJ1-4; unclear D gene. The CDR3 has 13 residues. V was shortened by 3 bases and J by 5 bases, with 7 bases between the two germline ends. Germline values: CDR1 LGHNT, CDR2 FRNRAP. The CDR3 sequence is CASGFQRNEKLFF. Written as DNA, the CDR3 is TGTGCTAGTGGTTTTCAGAGAAATGAAAAACTGTTTTTT.

This chain links TRBV27 with TRBJ1-6; D may be TRBD1 (5 bases). The CDR3 is 15 residues long. Germline V gene data show CDR1 as MNHEY and CDR2 as SMNVEV (reference sequence). Trimming pared 5 bases from V and 6 bases from J, leaving 14 bases between. This CDR3 reads CASSTRGAGNSPLHF. Written as DNA, the CDR3 is TGTGCCAGCAGTACCCGCGGGGCTGGTAATTCACCCCTCCACTTT.

This clone was found once. V is TRBV4-2 and J is TRBJ1-2; D not certain. This CDR3 region has 18 residues. V shed 0 bases and J shed 8 bases, with 25 bases lying between them. Germline lookup yields CDR1 LGHNA and CDR2 YNFKEQ. In nucleotides, the CDR3 is TGTGCCAGCAGCCAAGAGATCACTATGGTAGTAGTCCCGGGCGGCTACACCTTC. Residues: CASSQEITMVVVPGGYTF.

The V call is TRBV7-8, the J call TRBJ1-2, with a tentative D call TRBD1 (6 bases). V was pared by 2 bases and J by 1 base, with 14 bases between. Germline loops: CDR1 SGHVS, CDR2 FQNEAQ. The CDR3 is 16 residues long. CDR3 protein: CASSLFGGGNNYGYTF. CDR3 sequence (DNA): TGTGCCAGCAGCTTATTTGGAGGGGGGAATAACTATGGCTACACCTTC.

The chain couples TRBV6-1 to TRBJ2-1; TRBD2 matches 7 bases. With 7 bases clipped from V and 3 bases from J, the junction kept 9 bases outside the gene matches. Germline V gene sequence: CDR1 MNHNS, CDR2 SASEGT. This CDR3 comprises 15 residues. The CDR3, as DNA: TGTGCCAGCAATCCCCACCGGGACTACTACAATGAGCAGTTCTTC. Translation gives CASNPHRDYYNEQFF.

The chain has TRBV7-6 and TRBJ2-1, with TRBD2 matching over 13 bases. The trim removed 4 bases at V and 7 bases at J, leaving 7 bases unmatched. From germline, CDR1 is SGHVS and CDR2 FNYEAQ. The CDR3 consists of 16 residues. In nucleotides, the CDR3 is TGTGCCAGCAGCTCGGGTCGGACTAGCGGGGGTAATGAGCAGTTCTTC. Protein sequence: CASSSGRTSGGNEQFF.

This clone came up once. This chain connects TRBV27 to TRBJ2-6, with 9 bases identical to TRBD2. The CDR3 spans 17 residues. CDR1 MNHEY and CDR2 SMNVEV come from the germline V gene (reference sequence). The V and J ends lost 6 bases and 2 bases, in that order; junction bases with no gene match: 8. The CDR3 DNA reads as TGTGCCAGCAGGATAGCGGGAGAGCTACCTGGGGCCAACGTCCTGACTTTC. This codes for CASRIAGELPGANVLTF. Complete variable domain (other parts from reference TRBV27 and TRBJ2-6): EAQVTQNPRYLITVTGKKLTVTCSQNMNHEYMSWYRQDPGLGLRQIYYSMNVEVTDKGDVPEGYKVSRKEKRNFPLILESPSPNQTSLYFCASRIAGELPGANVLTFGAGSRLTVL.

The chain couples TRBV10-3 to TRBJ2-1; 8 positions match TRBD1. V was pared by 8 bases and J by 0 bases, with 9 bases of the junction left unmatched. The CDR3 runs to 16 residues. CDR1 ENHRY and CDR2 SYGVKD come from the germline V gene. CDR3 loop: CAIGKTGESSYNEQFF. As DNA, the CDR3 is TGTGCCATCGGGAAGACAGGGGAAAGCTCCTACAATGAGCAGTTCTTC.

This sequence joins TRBV10-3 and TRBJ2-1; D gene unclear. The germline V and J ends were trimmed by 3 bases and 4 bases, with 13 bases remaining between them. This CDR3 contains 15 residues. From germline, CDR1 is ENHRY and CDR2 SYGVKD. CDR3 sequence: CAISDGVQRYNEQFF. The DNA for the CDR3 is TGTGCCATCAGTGATGGGGTGCAGCGATACAATGAGCAGTTCTTC.

This clone was detected once. The V and J genes are TRBV25-1 and TRBJ2-2; 7 nucleotides match TRBD2. The V and J ends lost 8 bases and 5 bases, in that order; junction bases with no gene match: 14. Germline lookup yields CDR1 MGHDK and CDR2 SYGVNS. The CDR3 runs to 16 residues. The CDR3 DNA reads TGTGCCAGCGGGGGAGGGGCGCTACCGGGGACCGGGGAGCTGTTTTTT. This encodes CASGGGALPGTGELFF.

V is TRBV10-3 and J is TRBJ2-1, with a weak D call TRBD1 (6 bases). CDR1 is ENHRY and CDR2 is SYGVKD in the germline V gene. The V end lost 10 bases, the J end lost 2 bases, and 9 bases lay between the germline ends. The CDR3 is 12 residues long. CDR3 protein: CATWTAYNEQFF. CDR3 coding DNA: TGTGCCACCTGGACAGCCTACAATGAGCAGTTCTTC.

The chain carries TRBV5-1 and TRBJ2-7; 9 nucleotides agree with TRBD1. The CDR3 consists of 15 residues. Germline V CDR1 and CDR2: SGHRS, YFSETQ. The J segment lost 2 bases and the V segment lost 4 bases, leaving 7 bases of the junction unmatched. The CDR3 is CASSLWTGEAYEQYF. CDR3 nucleotide sequence: TGCGCCAGCAGCCTTTGGACAGGGGAAGCCTACGAGCAGTACTTC.

The rearrangement links TRBV7-9 to TRBJ1-1; D call uncertain. The V end was cut by 5 bases, the J end by 4 bases, with 14 bases between. CDR3 length: 14 residues. CDR1 is SEHNR and CDR2 is FQNEAQ in the germline V gene (reference sequence). The CDR3 DNA sequence: TGTGCCAGCAGCCCAGAGACCGGGTTCACTGAAGCTTTCTTT. Translating it yields CASSPETGFTEAFF. Combining the CDR3 with reference TRBV7-9 and TRBJ1-1 gives the whole variable domain DTGVSQNPRHKITKRGQNVTFRCDPISEHNRLYWYRQTLGQGPEFLTYFQNEAQLEKSRLLSDRFSAERPKGSFSTLEIQRTEQGDSAMYLCASSPETGFTEAFFGQGTRLTVV.

The genes are TRBV13 and TRBJ2-7; 7 nucleotides line up with TRBD2. V shed 5 bases, J shed 5 bases, and the junction held 3 bases outside the gene matches. Germline lookup yields CDR1 PRHDT and CDR2 FYEKMQ (reference sequence). The length of the CDR3 is 12 residues. CDR3 amino acids: CASSTTSDEQYF. CDR3 bases: TGTGCCAGCAGCACTACTAGCGACGAGCAGTACTTC. Full variable domain (rest looked up from reference TRBV13 and TRBJ2-7): AAGVIQSPRHLIKEKRETATLKCYPIPRHDTVYWYQQGPGQDPQFLISFYEKMQSDKGSIPDRFSAQQFSDYHSELNMSSLELGDSALYFCASSTTSDEQYFGPGTRLTVT.

The rearrangement joins TRBV28 to TRBJ1-5; a possible D gene is TRBD1 (6 bases). The length of the CDR3 is 14 residues. With 3 bases removed from V and 10 bases from J, the gap between germline ends came to 16 bases. CDR1 MDHEN and CDR2 SYDVKM come from the germline V gene. CDR3 protein: CASSFQGTLVPQHF. The CDR3 DNA reads TGTGCCAGCAGTTTCCAGGGGACACTCGTTCCCCAGCATTTT.

This chain connects TRBV6-5 to TRBJ2-7; TRBD1 might be the D (5 bases). The better agreement between TRBJ2-5 and the DNA end casts doubt on the J call. This CDR3 is 15 amino acids long. Germline V gene data show CDR1 as MNHEY and CDR2 as SVGAGI. The CDR3 DNA follows: TGTGCCAGCAGTTACTCGGCAGGGCTTGGAGAGACCCAGTACTTC. The encoded protein is CASSYSAGLGETQYF.

This clone showed up just once. The chain links TRBV9 to TRBJ2-2; D is unresolved. This CDR3 is 13 amino acids long. V dropped 3 bases and J dropped 6 bases, with 9 bases sitting between them. Germline V CDR1 and CDR2: SGDLS, YYNGEE. CDR3 bases: TGTGCCAGCAGCGCGGAAGCCGCCGGGGAGCTGTTTTTT. Amino acid sequence: CASSAEAAGELFF. Full variable domain (remainder filled in from reference TRBV9 and TRBJ2-2): DSGVTQTPKHLITATGQRVTLRCSPRSGDLSVYWYQQSLDQGLQFLIQYYNGEERAKGNILERFSAQQFPDLHSELNLSSLELGDSALYFCASSAEAAGELFFGEGSRLTVL.

The chain is built from TRBV6-5 and TRBJ2-7; 7 positions agree with TRBD1. CDR3 length: 13 amino acids. CDR1 MNHEY and CDR2 SVGAGI come from the germline V gene. Germline trimming cut 5 bases from V and 3 bases from J; bases unmatched to any gene: 4. The CDR3 sequence: CASSAGTVYEQYF. In nucleotides, the CDR3 is TGTGCCAGCAGTGCCGGGACAGTCTACGAGCAGTACTTC.

This chain links TRBV27 with TRBJ2-1, with D maybe TRBD1 (5 bases). The CDR3 is 12 residues long. V lost 6 bases, J lost 9 bases, and 12 bases lay in between. Germline CDR1 is MNHEY and CDR2 is SMNVEV (reference sequence). The CDR3 nucleotides are TGTGCCAGCAGAGGGGTTATGGGTGAGCAGTTCTTC. This encodes CASRGVMGEQFF.

The V gene is TRBV7-2, the J gene TRBJ2-7, with 8 bases aligning to TRBD2. Losses at the gene ends were 1 base for V and 5 bases for J; bases not matched to a gene: 4. CDR3 length equals 14 residues. CDR1 and CDR2 (germline): SGHTA, FQGNSA. CDR3 region: CASSLEREPHEQYF. The CDR3 coding sequence is TGTGCCAGCAGCTTAGAGCGGGAGCCCCACGAGCAGTACTTC.

V and J are TRBV30 and TRBJ2-5; D gene uncertain. CDR1 is GTSNPN and CDR2 is SVGIG in the germline V gene (reference sequence). V lost 5 bases and J lost 5, with 9 bases in between. The CDR3 has 11 amino acids. This chain's CDR3 is CAWAAEETQYF. In DNA, the CDR3 is TGTGCCTGGGCGGCGGAGGAGACCCAGTACTTC.

The rearrangement uses TRBV7-6 and TRBJ1-4; no firm D call. The V and J ends lost 1 base and 3 bases respectively, with 9 bases between them. This CDR3 contains 15 residues. The germline V gene encodes CDR1 SGHVS and CDR2 FNYEAQ. CDR3 protein: CASSLDGSANEKLFF. The CDR3 DNA follows: TGTGCCAGCAGCTTAGACGGTTCGGCTAATGAAAAACTGTTTTTT. Full variable domain (missing parts from reference TRBV7-6 and TRBJ1-4): GAGVSQSPRYKVTKRGQDVALRCDPISGHVSLYWYRQALGQGPEFLTYFNYEAQQDKSGLPNDRFSAERPEGSISTLTIQRTEQRDSAMYRCASSLDGSANEKLFFGSGTQLSVL.

The V call is TRBV15, the J call TRBJ2-3; D remains unclear. V lost 0 bases to trimming and J lost 1 base, with 8 bases between them. CDR3 length: 15 residues. CDR1 and CDR2 (germline): LNHNV, YYDKDF (reference sequence). CDR3 bases: TGTGCCACCAGCAGAGATCGGAGTCGCACAGATACGCAGTATTTT. Translated: CATSRDRSRTDTQYF. The variable domain in full, with the rest retrieved from reference TRBV15 and TRBJ2-3, is DAMVIQNPRYQVTQFGKPVTLSCSQTLNHNVMYWYQQKSSQAPKLLFHYYDKDFNNEADTPDNFQSRRPNTSFCFLDIRSPGLGDTAMYLCATSRDRSRTDTQYFGPGTRLTVL.

V is TRBV7-9 and J is TRBJ2-5, with D perhaps being TRBD1 or TRBD2 (6 bases each). The V end lost 5 bases, the J end lost 5 bases, and 18 bases lay between the germline ends. Per germline, CDR1 SEHNR and CDR2 FQNEAQ (reference sequence). CDR3 length equals 15 residues. This CDR3 reads CASSATGGPGETQYF. The CDR3 bases are TGTGCCAGCAGCGCAACCGGGGGCCCAGGGGAGACCCAGTACTTC.

The chain uses TRBV6-5 and TRBJ2-3; 8 bases agree with TRBD2. The ends lost 8 bases at V and 5 bases at J; junction bases unmatched: 6. The CDR3 consists of 13 residues. Germline V gene data show CDR1 as MNHEY and CDR2 as SVGAGI. The CDR3 sequence is CASCCGGQDTQYF. CDR3 nucleotide sequence: TGTGCCAGCTGTTGCGGGGGGCAAGATACGCAGTATTTT.

This chain links TRBV5-1 with TRBJ1-4; 8 bases align to TRBD1. This CDR3 contains 17 residues. Trimming at V came to 4 bases and at J to 0 bases, leaving 8 bases not matched to a gene. Germline lookup yields CDR1 SGHRS and CDR2 YFSETQ. CDR3 nucleotides: TGCGCCAGCAGCCTCGGACAGGGCCTTACAACTAATGAAAAACTGTTTTTT. Translated, it gives CASSLGQGLTTNEKLFF.

The chain carries TRBV6-5 and TRBJ1-2, with a tentative D call TRBD1 (6 bases). Germline V gene sequence: CDR1 MNHEY, CDR2 SVGAGI. The CDR3 covers 16 residues. The ends were cut back, 2 bases at V and 7 bases at J, with 20 bases in the middle. The CDR3 coding sequence is TGTGCCAGCAGTTACGTCAGGGGAGGAGATAAATTTGGCTACACCTTC. Its translation is CASSYVRGGDKFGYTF.

This rearrangement joins TRBV28 to TRBJ1-2, with a possible D match to TRBD1 (5 bases). Deletions cut 11 bases from V and 2 bases from J, with 9 bases between. The germline CDR1 and CDR2 sequences are MDHEN and SYDVKM. CDR3 size: 11 residues. This chain's CDR3 is CAARGNYGYTF. The CDR3 DNA is TGTGCCGCACGGGGGAACTATGGCTACACCTTC.

The chain joins TRBV6-5 to TRBJ1-1; D gene uncertain. The V end was cut by 6 bases, the J end by 4 bases, with 9 bases between. The CDR3 spans 12 residues. Per germline, CDR1 MNHEY and CDR2 SVGAGI. CDR3 in amino acids: CASSSIGTEAFF. The CDR3 DNA reads as TGTGCCAGCAGCTCCATAGGCACTGAAGCTTTCTTT.

V is TRBV19 and J is TRBJ2-7; D unclear. The CDR3 is 13 residues long. The V end was cut by 3 bases, the J end by 1 base, with 7 bases between. Per the germline V gene, CDR1 is LNHDA and CDR2 is SQIVND (reference sequence). CDR3 bases: TGTGCCAGTAGTATGACACCTTCCTACGAGCAGTACTTC. Translation: CASSMTPSYEQYF.